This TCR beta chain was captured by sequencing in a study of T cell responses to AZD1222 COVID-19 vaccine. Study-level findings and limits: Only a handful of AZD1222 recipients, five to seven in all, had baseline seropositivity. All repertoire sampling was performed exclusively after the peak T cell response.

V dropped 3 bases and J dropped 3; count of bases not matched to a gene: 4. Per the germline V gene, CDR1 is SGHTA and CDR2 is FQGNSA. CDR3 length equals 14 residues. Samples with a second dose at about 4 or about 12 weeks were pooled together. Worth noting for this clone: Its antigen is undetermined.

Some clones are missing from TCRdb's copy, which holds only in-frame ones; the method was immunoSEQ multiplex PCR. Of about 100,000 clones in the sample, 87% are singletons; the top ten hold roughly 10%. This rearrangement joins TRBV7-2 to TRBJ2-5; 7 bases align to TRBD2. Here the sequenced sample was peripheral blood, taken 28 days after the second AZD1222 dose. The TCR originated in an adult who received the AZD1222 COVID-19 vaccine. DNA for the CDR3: TGTGCCAGCAGCTTCGGCGGGAGTAAAGAGACCCAGTACTTC. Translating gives CASSFGGSKETQYF. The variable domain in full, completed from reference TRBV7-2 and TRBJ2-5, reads GAGVSQSPSNKVTEKGKDVELRCDPISGHTALYWYRQSLGQGLEFLIYFQGNSAPDKSGLPSDRFSAERTGGSVSTLTIQRTQQEDSAVYLCASSFGGSKETQYFGPGTRLLVL.